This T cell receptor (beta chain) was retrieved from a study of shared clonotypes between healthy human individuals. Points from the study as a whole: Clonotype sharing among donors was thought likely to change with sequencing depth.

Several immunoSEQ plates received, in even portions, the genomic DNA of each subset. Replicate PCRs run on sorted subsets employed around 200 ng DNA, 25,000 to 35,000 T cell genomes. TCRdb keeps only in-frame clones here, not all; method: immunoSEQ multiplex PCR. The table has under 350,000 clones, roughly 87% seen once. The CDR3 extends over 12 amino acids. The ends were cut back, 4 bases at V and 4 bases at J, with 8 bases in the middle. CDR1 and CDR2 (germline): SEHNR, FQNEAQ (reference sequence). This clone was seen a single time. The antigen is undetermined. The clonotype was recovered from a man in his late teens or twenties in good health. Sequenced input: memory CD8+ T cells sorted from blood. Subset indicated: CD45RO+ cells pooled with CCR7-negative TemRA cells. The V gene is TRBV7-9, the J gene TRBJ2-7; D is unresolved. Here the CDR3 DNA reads TGTGCCAGCAGCTCGCAAGCGTACGAGCAGTACTTC. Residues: CASSSQAYEQYF.